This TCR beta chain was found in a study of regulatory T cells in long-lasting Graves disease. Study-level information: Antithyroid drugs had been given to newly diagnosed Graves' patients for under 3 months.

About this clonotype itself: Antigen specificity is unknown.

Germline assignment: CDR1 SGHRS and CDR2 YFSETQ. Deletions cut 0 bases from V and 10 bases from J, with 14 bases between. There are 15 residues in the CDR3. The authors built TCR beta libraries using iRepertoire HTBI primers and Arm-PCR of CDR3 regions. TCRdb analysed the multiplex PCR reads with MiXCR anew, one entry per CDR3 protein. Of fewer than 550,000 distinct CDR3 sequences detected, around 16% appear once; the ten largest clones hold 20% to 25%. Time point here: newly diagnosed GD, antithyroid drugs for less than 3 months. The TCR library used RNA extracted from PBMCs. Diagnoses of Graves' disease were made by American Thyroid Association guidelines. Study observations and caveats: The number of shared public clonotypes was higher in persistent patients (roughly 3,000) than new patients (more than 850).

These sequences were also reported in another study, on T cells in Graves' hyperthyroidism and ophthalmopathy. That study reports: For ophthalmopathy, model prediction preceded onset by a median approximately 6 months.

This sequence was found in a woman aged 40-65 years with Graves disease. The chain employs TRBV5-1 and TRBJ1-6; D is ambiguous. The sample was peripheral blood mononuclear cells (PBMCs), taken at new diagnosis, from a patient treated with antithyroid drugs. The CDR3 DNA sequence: TGCGCCAGCAGCTTGGAGGGAGCCCCGACGTCACCCCTCCACTTT. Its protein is CASSLEGAPTSPLHF. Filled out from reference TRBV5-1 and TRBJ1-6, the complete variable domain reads KAGVTQTPRYLIKTRGQQVTLSCSPISGHRSVSWYQQTPGQGLQFLFEYFSETQRNKGNFPGRFSGRQFSNSRSEMNVSTLELGDSALYLCASSLEGAPTSPLHFGNGTRLTVT.